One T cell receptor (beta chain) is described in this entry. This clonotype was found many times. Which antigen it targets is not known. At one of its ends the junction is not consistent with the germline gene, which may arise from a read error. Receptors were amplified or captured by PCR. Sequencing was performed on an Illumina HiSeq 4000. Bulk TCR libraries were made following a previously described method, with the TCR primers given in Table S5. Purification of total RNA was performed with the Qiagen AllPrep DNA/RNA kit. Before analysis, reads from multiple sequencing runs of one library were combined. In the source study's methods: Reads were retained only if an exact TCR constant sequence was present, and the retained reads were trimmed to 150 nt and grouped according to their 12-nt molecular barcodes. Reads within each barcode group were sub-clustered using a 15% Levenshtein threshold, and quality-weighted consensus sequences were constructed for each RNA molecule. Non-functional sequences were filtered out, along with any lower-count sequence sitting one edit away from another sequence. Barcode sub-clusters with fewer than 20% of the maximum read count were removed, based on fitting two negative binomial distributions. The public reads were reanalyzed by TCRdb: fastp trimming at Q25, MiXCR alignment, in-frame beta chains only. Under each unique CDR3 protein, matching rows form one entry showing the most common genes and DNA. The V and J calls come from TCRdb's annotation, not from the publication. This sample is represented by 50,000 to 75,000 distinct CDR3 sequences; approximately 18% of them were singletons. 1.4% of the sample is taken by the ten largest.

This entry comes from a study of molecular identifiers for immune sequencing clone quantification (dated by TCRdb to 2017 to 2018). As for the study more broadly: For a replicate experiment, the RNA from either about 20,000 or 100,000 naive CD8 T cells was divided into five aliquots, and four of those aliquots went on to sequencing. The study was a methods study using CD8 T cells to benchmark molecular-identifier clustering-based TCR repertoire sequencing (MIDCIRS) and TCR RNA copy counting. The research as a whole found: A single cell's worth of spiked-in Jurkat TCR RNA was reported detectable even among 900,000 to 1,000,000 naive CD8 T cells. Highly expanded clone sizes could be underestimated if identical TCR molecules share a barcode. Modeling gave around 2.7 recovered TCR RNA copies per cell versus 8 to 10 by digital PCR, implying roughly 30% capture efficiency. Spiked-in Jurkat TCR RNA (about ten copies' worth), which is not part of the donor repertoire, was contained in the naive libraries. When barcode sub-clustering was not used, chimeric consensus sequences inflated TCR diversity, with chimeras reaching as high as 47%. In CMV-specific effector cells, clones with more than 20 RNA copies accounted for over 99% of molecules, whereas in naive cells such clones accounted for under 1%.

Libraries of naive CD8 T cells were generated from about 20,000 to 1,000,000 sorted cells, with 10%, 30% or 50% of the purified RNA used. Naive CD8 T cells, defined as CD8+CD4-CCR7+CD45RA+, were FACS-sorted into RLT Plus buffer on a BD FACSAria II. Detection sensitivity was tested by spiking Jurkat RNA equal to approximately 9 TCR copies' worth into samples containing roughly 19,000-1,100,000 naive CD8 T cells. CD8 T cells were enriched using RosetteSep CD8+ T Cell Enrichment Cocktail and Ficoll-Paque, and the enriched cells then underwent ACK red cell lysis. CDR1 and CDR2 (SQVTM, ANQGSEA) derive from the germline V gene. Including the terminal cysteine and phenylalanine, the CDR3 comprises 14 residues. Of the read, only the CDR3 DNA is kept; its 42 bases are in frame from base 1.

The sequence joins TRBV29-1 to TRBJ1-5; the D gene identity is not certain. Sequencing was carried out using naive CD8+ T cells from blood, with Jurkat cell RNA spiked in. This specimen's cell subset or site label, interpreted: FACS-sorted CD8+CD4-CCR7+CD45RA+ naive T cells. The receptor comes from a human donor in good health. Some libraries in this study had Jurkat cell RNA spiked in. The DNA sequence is TGCAGCGTTAAAGACCGACTCCCCAATCAGCCCCAGCATTTT. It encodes CSVKDRLPNQPQHF.